This T cell receptor beta chain was documented in a study of blood T cell repertoires in COVID-19. Assay used: immunoSEQ multiplex PCR; TCRdb lists only in-frame clones, some missing. The data show some 150,000 clones, approximately 87% seen once. With V trimmed by 5 bases and J by 6 bases, 13 bases remained unmatched. This CDR3 is built from 17 residues. Germline V lookup: CDR1 MNHEY, CDR2 SVGEGT. The TCR comes from a woman between 50 and 59 years old with active or convalescent COVID-19. V usage is TRBV6-2 or TRBV6-3 and J usage is TRBJ2-1; 10 nucleotides match TRBD1. Specimen: peripheral blood. The CDR3 DNA follows: TGTGCCAGCAGTCCCAACGACAGGGGGCCCTTAGGCAATGAGCAGTTCTTC. Protein product: CASSPNDRGPLGNEQFF.